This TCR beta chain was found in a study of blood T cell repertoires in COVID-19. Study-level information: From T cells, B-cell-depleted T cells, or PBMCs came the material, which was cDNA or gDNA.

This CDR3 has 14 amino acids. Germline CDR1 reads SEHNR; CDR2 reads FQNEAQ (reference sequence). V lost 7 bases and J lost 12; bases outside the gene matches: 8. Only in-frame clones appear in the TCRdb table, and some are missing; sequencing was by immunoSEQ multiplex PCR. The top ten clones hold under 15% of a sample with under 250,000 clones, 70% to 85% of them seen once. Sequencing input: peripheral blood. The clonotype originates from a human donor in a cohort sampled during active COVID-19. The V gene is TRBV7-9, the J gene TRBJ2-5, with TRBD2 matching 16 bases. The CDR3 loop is CASNRPGLAGGEYF. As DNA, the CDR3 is TGTGCCAGCAACCGCCCGGGACTAGCGGGAGGGGAGTACTTC.